A single sample is the source of the 30 T cell receptor beta chains below, sequenced in a study of blood T cell repertoires in COVID-19. Profiled with immunoSEQ multiplex PCR; TCRdb holds only in-frame clones, not every one. This sample has tens of thousands of clones, with 80% to 90% found just once. Specimen: peripheral blood. These receptors were collected from an elderly man in a cohort sampled during active COVID-19.

This chain joins TRBV27 and TRBJ1-1; TRBD1 is a possible D gene (6 bases). V was pared by 5 bases and J by 3 bases, with 13 bases between. Germline V lookup: CDR1 MNHEY, CDR2 SMNVEV (reference sequence). The CDR3 runs 14 residues. The CDR3 coding sequence is TGTGCCAGCAGTCGAACAGGGTGGGACACTGAAGCTTTCTTT. As protein: CASSRTGWDTEAFF.

The chain employs TRBV19 and TRBJ2-6, with D perhaps matching TRBD2 (6 bases). Germline CDR1 reads LNHDA; CDR2 reads SQIVND (reference sequence). The CDR3 is made up of 17 amino acids. Trimming pared 3 bases from V and 2 bases from J, leaving 14 bases between. The DNA of the CDR3 is TGTGCCAGTAGTATTTCGTGGGGGGTTGCTGGGGCCAACGTCCTGACTTTC. This translates into CASSISWGVAGANVLTF.

V is TRBV19 and J is TRBJ2-3; TRBD1 matches 8 bases. Germline CDR1 LNHDA, CDR2 SQIVND (reference sequence). This CDR3 is 14 amino acids long. V lost 3 bases, J lost 6 bases, and 5 bases stayed unmatched. CDR3 protein: CASSIRQGADTQYF. CDR3 DNA: TGTGCCAGTAGTATTAGGCAGGGGGCCGATACGCAGTATTTT.

CDR3 amino acids: CASRRLAGPTGELFF. The DNA for the CDR3 is TGTGCCAGCAGAAGACTAGCGGGGCCCACCGGGGAGCTGTTTTTT. This chain uses TRBV2 with TRBJ2-2, with TRBD2 identical over 11 bases. V lost 6 bases and J lost 4; bases outside the gene matches: 4. Germline assignment: CDR1 SNHLY and CDR2 FYNNEI. CDR3 length: 15 amino acids.

The rearrangement links TRBV20-1 to TRBJ2-1; 9 bases agree with TRBD1. Losses at the gene ends were 3 bases for V and 3 bases for J; bases not matched to a gene: 6. The CDR3 loop spans 15 amino acids. Germline V CDR1 and CDR2: DFQATT, SNEGSKA (reference sequence). The CDR3 coding sequence is TGCAGTGCTAGTGGACAGGGGCGCCTCTACAATGAGCAGTTCTTC. This translates into CSASGQGRLYNEQFF.

This sequence joins TRBV3-1 (or the pseudogene TRBV3-2) and TRBJ2-1, with 11 bases matching TRBD1. The ends lost 6 bases at V and 4 bases at J; junction bases unmatched: 5. The CDR3 has 15 amino acids. Germline assignment: CDR1 LGHDT and CDR2 YNNKEL (reference sequence). CDR3 DNA sequence: TGTGCCAGCAGGTCCGGGACAGGGGGATACAATGAGCAGTTCTTC. This gives the protein CASRSGTGGYNEQFF.

This chain uses TRBV5-1 with TRBJ2-7, with D maybe TRBD1 (6 bases). The length of the CDR3 is 18 residues. The germline gives CDR1 SGHRS, CDR2 YFSETQ. V was pared by 1 base and J by 1 base, with 21 bases between. CDR3 DNA: TGCGCCAGCAGCTTGCGGTTAGACAGGTCTCTGGCTTCCTACGAGCAGTACGTC. Amino acid sequence: CASSLRLDRSLASYEQYV.

The gene calls are TRBV2 and TRBJ2-5, with 7 bases matching TRBD1. The CDR3 has 14 amino acids. With 1 base clipped from V and 3 bases from J, the junction kept 2 bases outside the gene matches. Germline V gene data show CDR1 as SNHLY and CDR2 as FYNNEI. The CDR3 reads CASSEGGQKETQYF. For the CDR3, the DNA is TGTGCCAGCAGTGAAGGGGGACAGAAAGAGACCCAGTACTTC.

V gene TRBV7-9 combines with J gene TRBJ2-2; 8 bases are a match to TRBD1. Germline V gene data show CDR1 as SEHNR and CDR2 as FQNEAQ (reference sequence). Trimming removed 5 bases from V and 7 bases from J; junction bases left unmatched: 6. CDR3 length: 14 amino acids. The CDR3 DNA sequence: TGTGCCAGCAGCCCGCAGGGGGCGGGCGGGGAGCTGTTTTTT. The encoded protein is CASSPQGAGGELFF.

This chain links TRBV9 with TRBJ1-3; D uncertain. CDR3 length: 16 amino acids. Germline CDR1 SGDLS, CDR2 YYNGEE. Trimming took off 3 bases at V and 0 bases at J, with 13 bases between the two ends. The CDR3 region has the DNA TGTGCCAGCAGCGCTGACTCGATCGTCTCTGGAAACACCATATATTTT. Translated, it gives CASSADSIVSGNTIYF.

This chain uses TRBV2 with TRBJ1-2; the match to TRBD1 covers 7 bases. Germline V gene data show CDR1 as SNHLY and CDR2 as FYNNEI. The trim removed 6 bases at V and 8 bases at J, leaving 6 bases unmatched. The CDR3 runs to 12 residues. In DNA form, the CDR3 reads TGTGCCAGCAGCAGGGGGAGGAACGGCTACACCTTC. Residues: CASSRGRNGYTF.

V gene TRBV15 combines with J gene TRBJ1-2; weak D call: TRBD1 (6 bases). CDR1 and CDR2 (germline): LNHNV, YYDKDF (reference sequence). The germline V and J ends were trimmed by 0 bases and 3 bases, with 11 bases remaining between them. The CDR3 spans 15 residues. The CDR3 protein is CATSRDLAGDYGYTF. The CDR3 DNA reads TGTGCCACCAGCAGAGATCTGGCAGGGGACTATGGCTACACCTTC.

This clone showed up just once. The chain links TRBV5-1 to TRBJ1-4, with a tentative D call TRBD1 (5 bases). The CDR3 extends over 13 amino acids. V lost 0 bases and J 5 bases, leaving 5 bases between the germline ends. CDR1 is SGHRS and CDR2 is YFSETQ in the germline V gene. CDR3 bases: TGCGCCAGCAGCTTGGGACAGAATGAAAAACTGTTTTTT. Translation gives CASSLGQNEKLFF. Full variable domain (outside the CDR3, taken from reference TRBV5-1 and TRBJ1-4): KAGVTQTPRYLIKTRGQQVTLSCSPISGHRSVSWYQQTPGQGLQFLFEYFSETQRNKGNFPGRFSGRQFSNSRSEMNVSTLELGDSALYLCASSLGQNEKLFFGSGTQLSVL.

This clone was found once. This chain connects TRBV11-1 to TRBJ2-2; TRBD1 matches 11 bases. The germline V gene has CDR1 SGHAT and CDR2 FQDESV (reference sequence). CDR3 length: 16 amino acids. With 5 bases clipped from V and 2 bases from J, the junction kept 4 bases outside the gene matches. CDR3 sequence reads: CASSHGQGANTGELFF. The CDR3 DNA is TGTGCCAGCAGCCATGGACAGGGGGCCAACACCGGGGAGCTGTTTTTT.

This chain joins TRBV6-5 and TRBJ2-7; no reliable D call. V dropped 0 bases and J dropped 3 bases, with 9 bases sitting between them. The CDR3 is 14 residues long. In germline, CDR1 is MNHEY, CDR2 SVGAGI. Here the CDR3 reads CASSYSDKNYEQYV. CDR3 DNA: TGTGCCAGCAGTTACTCTGACAAAAACTACGAGCAGTACGTC.

The chain links TRBV11-2 to TRBJ2-5; weak D call: TRBD2 (7 bases). V was clipped by 1 base and J by 5 bases, with 14 bases between them. Germline V gene lookup returns CDR1 SGHAT and CDR2 FQNNGV. The length of the CDR3 is 15 residues. The CDR3: CASSLGGGVRETQYF. For the CDR3, the DNA is TGTGCCAGCAGCTTAGGAGGGGGGGTCCGGGAGACCCAGTACTTC.

This chain joins TRBV2 and TRBJ2-5; 7 bases are a match to TRBD2. The CDR3 is 14 residues long. The germline V gene has CDR1 SNHLY and CDR2 FYNNEI. V shed 0 bases and J 2 bases; nucleotides not matched to a gene: 0. CDR3 in amino acids: CASSEAGGQETQYF. The DNA of the CDR3 is TGTGCCAGCAGTGAAGCGGGGGGGCAAGAGACCCAGTACTTC.

The genes are TRBV7-2 and TRBJ1-4; D may be TRBD1 (5 bases). The CDR3 consists of 15 residues. Trimming pared 8 bases from V and 4 bases from J, leaving 17 bases between. Germline lookup yields CDR1 SGHTA and CDR2 FQGNSA. The CDR3 bases are TGTGCCAGCGGACCTCTTACGGGGGGTAATGAAAAACTGTTTTTT. Translation: CASGPLTGGNEKLFF.

The rearrangement links TRBV5-1 to TRBJ2-2, with 8 bases identical to TRBD1. Looked up from germline, CDR1 is SGHRS and CDR2 is YFSETQ. J gave up 3 bases and V 7 bases, and 17 bases lay outside the gene matches. The CDR3 totals 18 residues. CDR3: CASSPKLAGTGDTGELFF. DNA of the CDR3: TGCGCCAGCTCCCCGAAACTTGCCGGGACAGGTGACACCGGGGAGCTGTTTTTT.

The chain joins TRBV6-1 to TRBJ1-6; possible D gene TRBD1, 5 bases. The CDR3 length is 17 residues. Germline V gives CDR1 MNHNS, CDR2 SASEGT. V was shortened by 0 bases and J by 7 bases, with 16 bases between the two germline ends. The CDR3 protein is CASSEAVFSRGNSPLHF. The DNA for the CDR3 is TGTGCCAGCAGTGAAGCGGTTTTTTCTAGGGGAAATTCACCCCTCCACTTT.

The rearrangement uses TRBV4-3 and TRBJ1-6, with D maybe TRBD1 (6 bases). CDR1 is LGHNA, CDR2 YSLEER, per germline. Trimming removed 1 base from V and 10 bases from J, with 11 bases in between. The CDR3 is 14 amino acids. CDR3 loop: CASSQARGRSPLHF. The CDR3 coding sequence is TGCGCCAGCAGCCAAGCCAGGGGTAGATCACCCCTCCACTTT.

This chain connects TRBV7-8 to TRBJ2-2; D remains ambiguous. Germline CDR1 is SGHVS and CDR2 is FQNEAQ. V was trimmed by 5 bases and J by 0 bases, leaving 13 bases between them. The CDR3 is made up of 16 amino acids. The CDR3 reads CASSPRGLANTGELFF. CDR3 nucleotide sequence: TGTGCCAGCAGCCCTAGAGGTCTAGCGAACACCGGGGAGCTGTTTTTT.

The chain has TRBV6-4 and TRBJ2-7; 9 nucleotides align to TRBD2. The trim removed 6 bases at V and 2 bases at J, leaving 8 bases unmatched. Germline lookup yields CDR1 MRHNA and CDR2 SNTAGT. The CDR3 contains 15 residues. CDR3 nucleotides: TGTGCCAGCAGGGGCCGGACTAGCGTACCCTACGAGCAGTACTTC. This sequence encodes CASRGRTSVPYEQYF.

The chain couples TRBV3-1 (or the pseudogene TRBV3-2) to TRBJ1-4, with D uncertain. The CDR3 is 14 amino acids. The ends were cut back, 1 base at V and 4 bases at J, with 7 bases in the middle. Germline V gene data show CDR1 as LGHDT and CDR2 as YNNKEL (reference sequence). The CDR3 is CASSQAGSNEKLFF. CDR3 nucleotides: TGTGCCAGCAGCCAAGCCGGGAGTAATGAAAAACTGTTTTTT.

The chain recombines TRBV19 with TRBJ1-1; D not resolved. V was clipped by 5 bases and J by 1 base, with 11 bases between them. This CDR3 has 14 residues. Germline CDR1 reads LNHDA; CDR2 reads SQIVND (reference sequence). The CDR3 DNA reads as TGTGCCAGTAGTCGGAGTCAGTCGAACACTGAAGCTTTCTTT. It translates to CASSRSQSNTEAFF.

This chain connects TRBV4-3 to TRBJ1-5; unclear D gene. V lost 6 bases to trimming and J lost 2 bases, with 14 bases between them. Germline-derived CDR1 and CDR2 are LGHNA and YSLEER. The CDR3 length is 15 residues. In nucleotides, the CDR3 is TGCGCCAGCAGGAAGGAGTTATATGGCAATCAGCCCCAGCATTTT. Protein: CASRKELYGNQPQHF.

The chain joins TRBV3-1 (or the pseudogene TRBV3-2) to TRBJ2-1; tentative D call: TRBD2 (7 bases). The ends were cut back, 7 bases at V and 7 bases at J, with 17 bases in the middle. This CDR3 has 14 residues. Per the germline V gene, CDR1 is LGHDT and CDR2 is YNNKEL (reference sequence). DNA for the CDR3: TGTGCCAGCACCCGAGGGGGGGTAACGAATGAGCAGTTCTTC. Amino acid sequence: CASTRGGVTNEQFF.

The rearrangement joins TRBV27 to TRBJ1-6, with 7 bases that match TRBD1. CDR1 is MNHEY, CDR2 SMNVEV, per germline (reference sequence). This CDR3 has 16 residues. Germline trimming cut 7 bases from V and 0 bases from J; bases unmatched to any gene: 6. The CDR3 nucleotides read TGTGCCAGCACGAGGGGGCAGAACTCCTATAATTCACCCCTCCACTTT. Protein: CASTRGQNSYNSPLHF.

The chain is built from TRBV3-1 (or the pseudogene TRBV3-2) and TRBJ2-2, with TRBD1 matching over 12 bases. Germline CDR1 is LGHDT and CDR2 is YNNKEL (reference sequence). The CDR3 extends over 15 amino acids. The V and J ends lost 5 bases and 7 bases, in that order; junction bases with no gene match: 5. The CDR3 is CASSSGTGGVGELFF. CDR3 bases: TGTGCCAGCAGCTCCGGGACAGGGGGCGTCGGGGAGCTGTTTTTT.

J is TRBJ2-7 and V is TRBV7-9; D perhaps matches TRBD2 (5 bases). The CDR3 has 14 residues. Germline values: CDR1 SEHNR, CDR2 FQNEAQ (reference sequence). Trimming shortened V by 5 bases and J by 4 bases, and 15 bases separated the two germline ends. CDR3 DNA: TGTGCCAGCAGCCCCGGGGTATTGGGTTACGAGCAGTACTTC. It specifies CASSPGVLGYEQYF.